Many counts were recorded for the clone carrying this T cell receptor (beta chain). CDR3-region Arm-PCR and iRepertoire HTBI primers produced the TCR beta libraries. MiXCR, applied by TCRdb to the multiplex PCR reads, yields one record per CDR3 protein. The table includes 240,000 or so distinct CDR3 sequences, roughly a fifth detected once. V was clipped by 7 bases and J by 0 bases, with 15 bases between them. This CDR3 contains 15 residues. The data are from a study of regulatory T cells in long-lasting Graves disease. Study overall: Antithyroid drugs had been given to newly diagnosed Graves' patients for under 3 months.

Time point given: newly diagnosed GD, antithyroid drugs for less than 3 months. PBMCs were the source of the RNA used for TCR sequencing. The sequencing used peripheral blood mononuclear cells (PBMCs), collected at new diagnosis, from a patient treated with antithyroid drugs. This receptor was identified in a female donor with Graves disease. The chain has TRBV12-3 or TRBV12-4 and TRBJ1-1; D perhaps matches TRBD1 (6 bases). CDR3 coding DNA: TGTGCCAGCAACGCTCGGAACAGGGTGAACACTGAAGCTTTCTTT. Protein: CASNARNRVNTEAFF.